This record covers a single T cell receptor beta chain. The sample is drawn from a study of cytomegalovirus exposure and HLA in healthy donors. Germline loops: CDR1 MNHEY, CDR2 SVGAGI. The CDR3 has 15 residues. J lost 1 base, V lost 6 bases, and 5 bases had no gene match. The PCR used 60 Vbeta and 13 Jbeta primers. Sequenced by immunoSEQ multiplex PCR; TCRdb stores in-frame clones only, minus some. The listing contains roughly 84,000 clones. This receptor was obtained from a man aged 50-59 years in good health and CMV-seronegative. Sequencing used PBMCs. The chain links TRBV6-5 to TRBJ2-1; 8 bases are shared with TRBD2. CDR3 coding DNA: TGTGCCAGCAGACTCGGGGGGGCTTCCTACAATGAGCAGTTCTTC. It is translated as CASRLGGASYNEQFF.